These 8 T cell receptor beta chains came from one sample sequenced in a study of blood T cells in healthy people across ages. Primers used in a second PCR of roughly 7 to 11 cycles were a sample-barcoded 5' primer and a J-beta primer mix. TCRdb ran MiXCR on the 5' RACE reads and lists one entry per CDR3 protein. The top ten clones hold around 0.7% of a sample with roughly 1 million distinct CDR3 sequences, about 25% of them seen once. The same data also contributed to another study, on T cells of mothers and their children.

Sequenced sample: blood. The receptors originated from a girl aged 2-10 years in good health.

The CDR3 is CASSDPTSGSYEQYF. CDR3 DNA: TGTGCCAGCAGTGACCCGACTAGCGGGTCCTACGAGCAGTACTTC. The chain employs TRBV25-1 and TRBJ2-7; TRBD2 agrees at 10 bases. The V gene's germline CDR1 is MGHDK and CDR2 SYGVNS. V was pared by 3 bases and J by 1 base, with 3 bases of the junction left unmatched. The CDR3 length is 15 residues.

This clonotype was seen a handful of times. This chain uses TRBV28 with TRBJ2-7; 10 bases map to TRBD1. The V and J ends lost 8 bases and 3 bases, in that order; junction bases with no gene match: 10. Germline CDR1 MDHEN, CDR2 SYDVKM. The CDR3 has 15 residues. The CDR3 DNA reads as TGTGCCAGCGTCAAGACAGGGGGCGATTTCTACGAGCAGTACTTC. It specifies CASVKTGGDFYEQYF.

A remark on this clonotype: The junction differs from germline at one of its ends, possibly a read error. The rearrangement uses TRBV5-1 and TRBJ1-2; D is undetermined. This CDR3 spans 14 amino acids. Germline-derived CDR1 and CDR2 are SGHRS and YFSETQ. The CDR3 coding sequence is TGCGCCAGCAGCCCGGAGCGTGCCAACTATGGCCACACCTTC. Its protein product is CASSPERANYGHTF.

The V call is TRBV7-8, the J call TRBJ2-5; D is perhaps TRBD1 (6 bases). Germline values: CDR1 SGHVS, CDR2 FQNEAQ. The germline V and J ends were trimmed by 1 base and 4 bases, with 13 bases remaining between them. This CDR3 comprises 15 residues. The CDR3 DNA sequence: TGTGCCAGCAGCTTAGACAGGGTCAGGGGAGAGACCCAGTACTTC. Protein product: CASSLDRVRGETQYF. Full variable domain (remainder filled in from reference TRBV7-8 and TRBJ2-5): GAGVSQSPRYKVAKRGQDVALRCDPISGHVSLFWYQQALGQGPEFLTYFQNEAQLDKSGLPSDRFFAERPEGSVSTLKIQRTQQEDSAVYLCASSLDRVRGETQYFGPGTRLLVL.

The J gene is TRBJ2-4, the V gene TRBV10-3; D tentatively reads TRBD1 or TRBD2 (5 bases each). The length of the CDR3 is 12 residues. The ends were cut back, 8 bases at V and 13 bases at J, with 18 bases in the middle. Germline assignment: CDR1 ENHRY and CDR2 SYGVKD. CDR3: CAIGAFEGLQYF. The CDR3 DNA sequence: TGTGCCATCGGGGCTTTCGAGGGATTACAGTACTTC.

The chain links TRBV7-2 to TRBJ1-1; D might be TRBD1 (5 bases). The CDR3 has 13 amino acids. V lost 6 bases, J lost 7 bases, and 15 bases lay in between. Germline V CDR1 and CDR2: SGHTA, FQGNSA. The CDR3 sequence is CASRDGALGEAFF. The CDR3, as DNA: TGTGCCAGCAGAGATGGGGCCCTGGGTGAAGCTTTCTTT.

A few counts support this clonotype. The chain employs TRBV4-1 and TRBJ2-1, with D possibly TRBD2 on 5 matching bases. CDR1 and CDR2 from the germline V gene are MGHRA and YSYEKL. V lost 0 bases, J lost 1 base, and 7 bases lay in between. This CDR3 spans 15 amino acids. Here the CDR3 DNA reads TGCGCCAGCAGCCAAGAAACTAGATCCTACAATGAGCAGTTCTTC. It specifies CASSQETRSYNEQFF.

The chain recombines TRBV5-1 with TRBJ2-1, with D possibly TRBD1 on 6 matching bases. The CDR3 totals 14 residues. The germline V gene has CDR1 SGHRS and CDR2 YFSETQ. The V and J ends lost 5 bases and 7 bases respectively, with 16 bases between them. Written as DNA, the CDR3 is TGCGCCAGCAGGGGAGTCTCAGGGGCGAATGAGCAGTTCTTC. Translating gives CASRGVSGANEQFF.